This record concerns one T cell receptor (beta chain) sequence. It lacks a known antigen. The record has no base qualities; no much larger clone is one base away. This record belongs to a study of T cells in Graves' hyperthyroidism and ophthalmopathy (dated by TCRdb to between 2018 and 2021). Context from the whole study: Peripheral blood was collected at initial diagnosis, before any treatment. TCR V-J signatures able to tell the groups apart were searched for in a discovery cohort of more than 90 patients, of whom around 43 had Graves' ophthalmopathy and roughly 57 had stable Graves' hyperthyroidism. Whether ophthalmopathy could be predicted prospectively was tested in an independent validation cohort made up of about 20 hyperthyroidism patients plus 17 patients who later progressed to ophthalmopathy. The 100 discovery patients were randomly split 7:3 into training and test sets. In addition, the study compared T-cell repertoires in thyroid tissue and in blood from over 5 Graves' hyperthyroidism patients. Once sampling was done, hyperthyroidism patients were given methimazole at a starting dose of 30 mg daily, whereas ophthalmopathy patients were given high-dose intravenous methylprednisolone. According to the paper, TCR Vbeta CDR3 sequencing was carried out on 135 peripheral blood samples, which came from fewer than 50 ophthalmopathy, under 80 hyperthyroidism and 17 progressor patients.

The TCR beta CDR3 regions were amplified from the RNA transcripts. For the first round of RT-PCR on the TCR CDR3, the HTBI primer set was used together with the Qiagen OneStep RT-PCR kit. Libraries were constructed in a second round of multiplex PCR, after which size selection and purification were performed. Libraries were sequenced paired-end with 100 bp reads on an Illumina HiSeq2000. For the original study's pipeline: SOAPnuke was used to process the raw data, throwing out any read that contained adapters or uncalled bases, had a mean Phred below 15, or lacked an exact constant-primer or identifier match. COPE v1.2.5 was used to merge the high-quality paired reads, and each unique nucleotide sequence was defined as a clonotype. MiTCR v1.1 was used to align the clonotypes against IMGT TRBV, TRBD and TRBJ reference segments. The analysis included only V-J combinations with a frequency above 0.0001, which together covered approximately 99% of the repertoires. A TCS score was defined as the ratio between F50 (clonal expansion) and ExV (chaos), using BLOSUM62-based TCRdist between CDR3 peptides within each V-J. Welch's t-statistics and random forest reduced around 550 V-J features to 10 to 15, which were used in a naive Bayes classifier (R e1071). TCRdb passed the public sequencing reads through fastp at Q25 and MiXCR, retaining productive beta sequences. Entries that share a CDR3 protein sequence are merged under the most common genes and DNA. Clone size and V and J calls follow TCRdb, not the original study. For this sample the table gives 500,000 to 750,000 distinct CDR3 sequences, of which more than 13% were detected only once. The ten most abundant clones make up roughly 7.1% of the sample.

Its CDR3 holds 15 amino acids, cysteine through phenylalanine. The kept DNA is CDR3 alone, 45 bases in frame from the first base. From V the trimming removes 3 bases and from J it removes 3 bases, while the gene matches leave 4 bases of the junction unaccounted for. Sequences MNHEY (CDR1) and SMNVEV (CDR2) are obtained from the germline V gene (reference sequence). In the ophthalmopathy patients, disease was moderately to severely active, with a Clinical Activity Score of 3 or more, a NOSPECS grade of 4 or more, and a duration of less than 3 months. The study excluded patients with uncontrolled infections, other autoimmune diseases, pregnancy or lactation. Diagnoses were based on clinical symptoms, serum thyroxine and TRAb, thyroid ultrasound and orbital computed tomography. PBMCs were separated from approximately 10 ml of fresh peripheral blood using Ficoll-Paque density gradient centrifugation. Total RNA was extracted with Trizol reagent, and quality was checked on an Agilent 2100 Bioanalyzer.

Study-wide findings and limitations: Sample size was not statistically predetermined, and investigators were not blinded to group allocation. Most expanded thyroid clonotypes (frequency above 0.001) were also detected in blood, suggesting blood repertoires may reflect thyroid immune responses. In cross-validation, a model built on a 13 V-J signature told ophthalmopathy apart from stable hyperthyroidism with under 90% sensitivity and about 81% specificity, and in testing the same model reached 80%/75%. During validation, the model predicted progression to ophthalmopathy a median of approximately 7 months ahead of onset, with 60% to 71% sensitivity and about 72% specificity.

The sequencing sample was made of blood. Recombination joined TRBV27 with TRBJ2-2; 7 central nucleotides agree with TRBD1. This TCR was sampled from a young woman with Graves' ophthalmopathy. The CDR3 is CASSLTGLDTGELFF. The sequence in DNA is TGTGCCAGCAGTTTGACAGGGTTAGACACCGGGGAGCTGTTTTTT.